These T cell receptor beta chains were read from a single sample in a study of memory CD4+ T cells and cytomegalovirus serostatus. Using immunoSEQ multiplex PCR, the repertoire was profiled, and TCRdb retains in-frame clones only, with some absent. The data contain about 56,000 clones, 82% of them singletons. The specimen sequenced was memory CD4+ T cells from blood. The origin of the receptors is an adult in good health and CMV-seronegative. Each CDR3 is given with its conserved first and last residue. The D gene is left open where the match is weak. Not every row has a clone size; where given, it reads once, few, many or a size class.

TRBV10-3	TRBJ1-4	-	-	TGTGCCATCATGTCAGGGCCTAATGAAAAACTGTTTTTT	CAIMSGPNEKLFF
TRBV7-9	TRBJ2-1	-	TRBD2	TGTGCCAGCAGTCGGAGGCTAGCGGTATACAATGAGCAGTTCTTC	CASSRRLAVYNEQFF
TRBV30	TRBJ1-5	once	-	TGTGCCTGGAGTGTAGGAAGGCAGCCCCAGCATTTT	CAWSVGRQPQHF
TRBV14	TRBJ1-3	-	-	TGTGCCAGCAGCCCCCTCGGACCTGGAGGTGGAAACACCATATATTTT	CASSPLGPGGGNTIYF
TRBV28	TRBJ1-2	-	TRBD1	TGTGCCAGCAGTTTGGGGACAGGGCACAACTATGGCTACACCTTC	CASSLGTGHNYGYTF
TRBV4-3	TRBJ1-4	-	-	TGCGCCAGCAGCCAGGGGACAAATGAAAAACTGTTTTTT	CASSQGTNEKLFF
TRBV11-1	TRBJ1-1	-	-	TGTGCCAGCAGCTTTCCAGGGAGCCTCACTGAAGCTTTCTTT	CASSFPGSLTEAFF
TRBV7-3	TRBJ2-2	-	TRBD1	TGTGCCAGTTCCGGGACAGCGAACACCGGGGAGCTGTTTTTT	CASSGTANTGELFF
TRBV7-2	TRBJ2-5	-	TRBD1	TGTGCCAGCAGCTTAGTCGCGGGACAGGGTGCCCAAGAGACCCAGTACTTC	CASSLVAGQGAQETQYF
TRBV10-3	TRBJ1-2	-	-	TGTGCCATCAGTGAGTCGCCTCAGGTAGTCCCCGCAGGTGGCTATGGCTACACCTTC	CAISESPQVVPAGGYGYTF
TRBV19	TRBJ2-3	-	TRBD1	TGTGCCAGTAGTCGACGGACAGGGTCTAGCACAGATACGCAGTATTTT	CASSRRTGSSTDTQYF
TRBV5-6	TRBJ1-1	-	-	TGTGCCAGCAGCTTGGAGGCGGCGCAAGCTTTCTTT	CASSLEAAQAFF
TRBV5-6	TRBJ1-6	-	TRBD1	TGTGCCAGCAGCTCACAGGGGGGAAATTCACCCCTCCACTTT	CASSSQGGNSPLHF
TRBV10-3	TRBJ1-3	-	TRBD1	TGTGCCACCTCGGGACAGGGCTCTGGAAACACCATATATTTT	CATSGQGSGNTIYF
TRBV5-8	TRBJ1-1	-	-	TGTGCCAGCAGCTTGCTCAGGCGCGCTGAAGCTTTCTTT	CASSLLRRAEAFF
TRBV7-8	TRBJ2-3	-	TRBD2	TGTGCCAGCAGCCCCGGGACTAGCGGACTCACAGATACGCAGTATTTT	CASSPGTSGLTDTQYF
TRBV5-4	TRBJ2-3	-	-	TGTGCCAGCAGCCCTGACCCCGGGCGCAGAGATACGCAGTATTTT	CASSPDPGRRDTQYF
TRBV27	TRBJ2-7	-	-	TGTGCCAGCAGTTGGGACCCGCGCTACGAGCAGTACTTC	CASSWDPRYEQYF
TRBV11-2	TRBJ1-4	-	TRBD1	TGTGCCAGCAGGCGGACAGGGCGGGCTAATGAAAAACTGTTTTTT	CASRRTGRANEKLFF
TRBV7-3	TRBJ2-1	-	-	-	CASSFGPGGGSSYNEQFF
TRBV5-4	TRBJ2-1	-	-	TGTGCCAGCAGCTTGCGGGGAGACTCCTACAATGAGCAGTTCTTC	CASSLRGDSYNEQFF
TRBV10-3	TRBJ2-7	once	-	TGTGCCATCAGTGGCGCAGGTGACTACGAGCAGTACTTC	CAISGAGDYEQYF